This T cell receptor beta chain was observed in a study of T cell responses to AZD1222 COVID-19 vaccine. Only in-frame clones appear in the TCRdb table, and some are missing; sequencing was by immunoSEQ multiplex PCR. The data hold approximately 90,000 clones, with roughly nine tenths observed a single time. CDR3 length: 13 residues. J gave up 5 bases and V 7 bases, and 7 bases lay outside the gene matches. Study-wide results and limits: Just five or six AZD1222 recipients were seropositive at baseline.

Comments on this clone: Its specificity is not known.

This sequence was found in an adult in good health. The chain combines TRBV12-3 or TRBV12-4 with TRBJ1-2; 7 bases line up with TRBD1. The sequencing here drew on peripheral blood, taken on day 0 of AZD1222 vaccination. The CDR3: CASTRDSSYGYTF. The CDR3, as DNA: TGTGCCAGCACTCGGGACAGTTCATATGGCTACACCTTC.